Below, one T cell receptor beta chain is given with its context. No antigen is known for it. Whereas donors were nominally healthy upon sampling, unrecorded immune exposures were probable. Germline V CDR1 and CDR2: SGHTA, FQGNSA. Trimming stripped 1 base from V and 8 bases from J, with 14 bases between. CDR3 size: 14 residues. This entry belongs to a study of cytomegalovirus exposure and HLA in healthy donors. Overall study findings and caveats: Later analysis found that TCR beta chains associated with HLA were more clonally expanded than other, equally common chains.

The PCR made use of 60 Vbeta and 13 Jbeta primers. The authors' processing: Around 76 million unique TCR beta chains, roughly 11 million shared, were counted in a later analysis. This table comes from immunoSEQ multiplex PCR, and its TCRdb copy is limited to in-frame clones, with some not included. That table is the source of V, J and clone size, and D and trimming were worked out from the DNA. The sample table includes 200,000 or so clones. This rearrangement joins TRBV7-2 to TRBJ1-1; D is uncertain. The sample consisted of PBMCs. This TCR derives from a boy between 10 and 17 years old in good health and CMV-seronegative. CDR3 coding DNA: TGTGCCAGCAGCTTAGGGATCACAGAACGCGAAGCTTTCTTT. Translation: CASSLGITEREAFF.